The 21 T cell receptor beta chains in this list originate from one sample, sequenced in a study of blood T cell repertoires in COVID-19. Profiled with immunoSEQ multiplex PCR; TCRdb holds only in-frame clones, not every one. The sample holds more than 100,000 clones, roughly 90% seen once. Sample: peripheral blood. Source of these receptors: a woman aged 55-69 years with acute or convalescent COVID-19.

The CDR3 nucleotides are TGTGCCAGCAGCGTAGGACAGCAAGAGACCCAGTACTTC. It specifies CASSVGQQETQYF. The chain is built from TRBV9 and TRBJ2-5; possible D gene TRBD1, 5 bases. The CDR3 sequence is 13 residues long. V was trimmed by 0 bases and J by 2 bases, leaving 5 bases between them. Germline CDR1 and CDR2: SGDLS and YYNGEE.

The V and J genes are TRBV15 and TRBJ1-2, with no clear D. The CDR3 length is 15 residues. V lost 1 base and J lost 8, with 17 bases in between. Germline V gives CDR1 LNHNV, CDR2 YYDKDF (reference sequence). The CDR3 region has the DNA TGTGCCACCAGCAGAGTAGACGGCGCGGTTTTCGGCTACACCTTC. Its translation: CATSRVDGAVFGYTF.

The J gene is TRBJ1-2, the V gene TRBV3-1 (or the pseudogene TRBV3-2), with 9 bases that match TRBD1. The V segment lost 4 bases and the J segment 6 bases; nucleotides outside the gene matches: 12. CDR1 and CDR2 from the germline V gene are LGHDT and YNNKEL (reference sequence). This CDR3 contains 16 residues. The CDR3 spells CASSLRQGVGYNGYTF. Here the CDR3 DNA reads TGTGCCAGCAGCCTACGACAGGGGGTTGGGTATAATGGCTACACCTTC.

The chain is built from TRBV3-1 (or the pseudogene TRBV3-2) and TRBJ2-2; possible D gene TRBD1, 5 bases. This CDR3 is 13 amino acids long. Trimming took off 10 bases at V and 5 bases at J, with 14 bases between the two ends. Looked up from germline, CDR1 is LGHDT and CDR2 is YNNKEL (reference sequence). The CDR3 DNA sequence: TGTGCCACCCAGCAGGGCCGTACCGGGGAGCTGTTTTTT. This gives the protein CATQQGRTGELFF.

The chain recombines TRBV7-9 with TRBJ2-7; D might be TRBD2 (5 bases). Deletions cut 2 bases from V and 0 bases from J, with 14 bases between. The CDR3 is 16 amino acids. CDR1 and CDR2 from the germline V gene are SEHNR and FQNEAQ (reference sequence). The CDR3 protein is CASSLFGGESSYEQYV. CDR3 sequence (DNA): TGTGCCAGCAGCTTATTTGGAGGCGAAAGCTCCTACGAGCAGTACGTC.

This chain connects TRBV24-1 to TRBJ1-5, with D perhaps matching TRBD1 (5 bases). The germline V gene encodes CDR1 KGHDR and CDR2 SFDVKD. The CDR3 runs 15 residues. Trimming left V 5 bases short and J 0 bases short, with 10 bases between. This chain's CDR3 is CATSGTSNSNQPQHF. The CDR3 region has the DNA TGTGCCACCAGTGGGACAAGCAATAGCAATCAGCCCCAGCATTTT.

The CDR3 region is CASSLGTSGRPSTDTQYF. For the CDR3, the DNA is TGCGCCAGCAGCTTAGGGACTAGCGGGAGACCTAGCACAGATACGCAGTATTTT. This rearrangement joins TRBV5-1 to TRBJ2-3; TRBD2 agrees at 14 bases. Germline assignment: CDR1 SGHRS and CDR2 YFSETQ. The CDR3 extends over 18 amino acids. V dropped 2 bases and J dropped 0; count of bases not matched to a gene: 5. Full variable domain (missing parts from reference TRBV5-1 and TRBJ2-3): KAGVTQTPRYLIKTRGQQVTLSCSPISGHRSVSWYQQTPGQGLQFLFEYFSETQRNKGNFPGRFSGRQFSNSRSEMNVSTLELGDSALYLCASSLGTSGRPSTDTQYFGPGTRLTVL.

The chain couples TRBV6-5 to TRBJ1-5, with no clear D. This CDR3 is built from 13 residues. Germline loops: CDR1 MNHEY, CDR2 SVGAGI. V was pared by 8 bases and J by 2 bases, with 10 bases between. This CDR3 is CASRGSRNQPQHF. Here the CDR3 DNA reads TGTGCCAGCCGGGGATCCCGCAATCAGCCCCAGCATTTT.

In its sample, this clone was seen a few times. V and J are TRBV12-3 or TRBV12-4 and TRBJ1-5; the D gene is possibly TRBD1 (5 bases). The CDR3 runs 13 residues. The V and J ends lost 6 bases and 6 bases respectively, with 12 bases between them. The CDR3 sequence: CASRGLTSQPQHF. CDR3 DNA: TGTGCCAGCAGGGGACTGACTAGTCAGCCCCAGCATTTT.

The chain carries TRBV10-3 and TRBJ1-5; perhaps TRBD1 as D (5 bases). The CDR3 loop spans 16 amino acids. Germline V lookup: CDR1 ENHRY, CDR2 SYGVKD. V gave up 6 bases and J gave up 1 base, with 16 bases separating them. CDR3 region: CAISSGGTVSNQPQHF. CDR3 DNA: TGTGCCATCAGCTCCGGGGGTACGGTGAGCAATCAGCCCCAGCATTTT.

V and J are TRBV6-5 and TRBJ1-1; a weak D match, TRBD1 (6 bases). Germline V lookup: CDR1 MNHEY, CDR2 SVGAGI. V was pared by 9 bases and J by 1 base, with 9 bases between. The CDR3 runs 12 residues. The CDR3 DNA reads as TGTGCCAGTGTCAGGGGGAACACTGAAGCTTTCTTT. Protein sequence: CASVRGNTEAFF.

This chain joins TRBV6-5 and TRBJ1-1, with TRBD1 matching 8 bases. CDR3 size: 15 residues. Germline-derived CDR1 and CDR2 are MNHEY and SVGAGI. Trimming cost V 4 bases and J 0 bases; bases outside gene matches: 4. The DNA of the CDR3 is TGTGCCAGCAGTTCTAGGACAGGGATGAACACTGAAGCTTTCTTT. This gives the protein CASSSRTGMNTEAFF.

This sequence joins TRBV5-1 and TRBJ2-1, with 7 bases aligning to TRBD1. J lost 2 bases, V lost 4 bases, and 3 bases had no gene match. The CDR3 covers 14 residues. Germline V lookup: CDR1 SGHRS, CDR2 YFSETQ. CDR3 sequence (DNA): TGCGCCAGCAGCCCAGGGACAGCCTACAATGAGCAGTTCTTC. The encoded protein is CASSPGTAYNEQFF.

The chain recombines TRBV7-9 with TRBJ2-1, with TRBD1 matching 11 bases. The V gene end was trimmed by 4 bases and the J gene end by 7 bases; junction bases not matched to a gene: 6. The CDR3 extends over 15 amino acids. Germline CDR1 is SEHNR and CDR2 is FQNEAQ (reference sequence). The CDR3, as DNA: TGTGCCAGCAGCTGGGGACAGGGGGGAACGAATGAGCAGTTCTTC. This translates into CASSWGQGGTNEQFF.

This clone was seen only a few times. The CDR3 loop reads CASSRQFNSPLHF. The CDR3 DNA reads TGTGCCAGCAGTCGACAGTTTAATTCACCCCTCCACTTT. The rearrangement joins TRBV6-5 to TRBJ1-6, with D perhaps TRBD1 (5 bases). The CDR3 is 13 residues long. With 5 bases removed from V and 6 bases from J, the gap between germline ends came to 8 bases. The germline gives CDR1 MNHEY, CDR2 SVGAGI.

This chain uses TRBV6-1 with TRBJ1-5, with 8 bases aligning to TRBD1. Germline V CDR1 and CDR2: MNHNS, SASEGT. The J segment lost 3 bases and the V segment lost 2 bases, leaving 6 bases of the junction unmatched. The CDR3 runs 16 residues. The CDR3 protein is CASSERQGAFNQPQHF. The CDR3 region has the DNA TGTGCCAGCAGTGAAAGGCAGGGGGCCTTCAATCAGCCCCAGCATTTT.

This sequence joins TRBV5-5 and TRBJ1-2; D ambiguous. Per the germline V gene, CDR1 is SGHKS and CDR2 is YYEKEE (reference sequence). Trimming removed 4 bases from V and 6 bases from J, with 13 bases in between. The length of the CDR3 is 13 residues. The CDR3 loop reads CASSISRVHGYTF. The CDR3 DNA is TGTGCCAGCAGCATCTCGAGGGTCCATGGCTACACCTTC.

As to this clone: This specimen includes other DNA sequences encoding the same CDR3. The V and J genes are TRBV24-1 and TRBJ2-1, with 8 bases matching TRBD2. Germline V gene lookup returns CDR1 KGHDR and CDR2 SFDVKD. The CDR3 runs to 15 residues. Trimming took 6 bases from V and 0 from J; bases not matched to a gene: 3. The CDR3 nucleotides read TGTGCCACCAGTTCGAGCGGGAGCTCCTACAATGAGCAGTTCTTC. As protein: CATSSSGSSYNEQFF.

The rearrangement links TRBV2 to TRBJ1-2, with unresolved D. CDR1 and CDR2 (germline): SNHLY, FYNNEI. This CDR3 contains 13 residues. V was shortened by 3 bases and J by 5 bases, with 10 bases between the two germline ends. CDR3 bases: TGTGCCAGCAGTGATCAGACACCTTATGGCTACACCTTC. As protein: CASSDQTPYGYTF.

This rearrangement joins TRBV27 to TRBJ1-2; D uncertain. The CDR3 has 14 amino acids. Between the trimmed V and J ends, which lost 5 bases and 1 base, there was a span of 11 bases. The V gene's germline CDR1 is MNHEY and CDR2 SMNVEV (reference sequence). This CDR3 is CASSPGSYNYGYTF. The CDR3 region has the DNA TGTGCCAGCAGTCCCGGGAGTTATAACTATGGCTACACCTTC.

The gene calls are TRBV7-9 and TRBJ2-1; perhaps TRBD2 as D (6 bases). The CDR3 is made up of 15 amino acids. V lost 10 bases and J lost 4, with 20 bases in between. Germline V gene lookup returns CDR1 SEHNR and CDR2 FQNEAQ (reference sequence). This chain's CDR3 is CATEWGERAYNEQFF. CDR3 coding DNA: TGTGCCACCGAGTGGGGGGAGCGGGCTTACAATGAGCAGTTCTTC.